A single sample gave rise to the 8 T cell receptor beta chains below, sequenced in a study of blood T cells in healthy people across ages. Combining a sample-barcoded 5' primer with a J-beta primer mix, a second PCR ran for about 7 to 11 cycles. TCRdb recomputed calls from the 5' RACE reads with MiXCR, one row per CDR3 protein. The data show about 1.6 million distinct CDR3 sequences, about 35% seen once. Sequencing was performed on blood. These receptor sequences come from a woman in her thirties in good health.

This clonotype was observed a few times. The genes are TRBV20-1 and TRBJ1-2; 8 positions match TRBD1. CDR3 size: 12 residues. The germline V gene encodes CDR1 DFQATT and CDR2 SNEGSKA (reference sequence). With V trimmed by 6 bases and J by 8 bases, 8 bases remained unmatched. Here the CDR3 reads CSAGQGARGYTF. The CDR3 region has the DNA TGCAGTGCCGGTCAGGGGGCGCGGGGCTACACCTTC.

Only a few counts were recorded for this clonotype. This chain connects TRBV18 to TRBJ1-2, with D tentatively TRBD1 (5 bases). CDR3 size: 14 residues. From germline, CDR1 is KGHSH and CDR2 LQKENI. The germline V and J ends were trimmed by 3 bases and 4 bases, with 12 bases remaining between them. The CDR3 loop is CASSPNDSLYGYTF. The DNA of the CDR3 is TGTGCCAGCTCACCTAACGACAGCCTCTATGGCTACACCTTC.

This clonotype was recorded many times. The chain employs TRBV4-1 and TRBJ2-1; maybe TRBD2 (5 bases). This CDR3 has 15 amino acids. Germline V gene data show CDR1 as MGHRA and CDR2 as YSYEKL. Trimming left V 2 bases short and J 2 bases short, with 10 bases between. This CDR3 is CASSQPGKPYNEQFF. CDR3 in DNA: TGCGCCAGCAGCCAACCCGGGAAGCCCTACAATGAGCAGTTCTTC.

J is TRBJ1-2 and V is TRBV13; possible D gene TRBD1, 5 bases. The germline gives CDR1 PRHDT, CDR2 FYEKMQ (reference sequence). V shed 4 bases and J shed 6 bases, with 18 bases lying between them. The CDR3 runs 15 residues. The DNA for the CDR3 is TGTGCCAGCAGCTCCCCCGCGGTACAGGACAATGGCTACACCTTC. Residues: CASSSPAVQDNGYTF.

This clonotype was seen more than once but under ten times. CDR3 sequence reads: CASSLARAGTDTQYF. CDR3 bases: TGTGCCAGCAGTTTGGCCAGGGCAGGCACAGATACGCAGTATTTT. This chain uses TRBV28 with TRBJ2-3; the D gene is possibly TRBD1 (5 bases). This CDR3 has 15 amino acids. The ends were cut back, 3 bases at V and 1 base at J, with 11 bases in the middle. CDR1 MDHEN and CDR2 SYDVKM come from the germline V gene.

CDR3 loop: CASSPTDRDSNGYTF. The CDR3 DNA is TGTGCCAGCAGCCCAACTGACCGGGACAGTAACGGCTACACCTTC. The chain couples TRBV9 to TRBJ1-2; TRBD1 matches 7 bases. The CDR3 is 15 amino acids. The junction had 14 bases not matched to a gene; V was cut back by 4 bases and J by 8 bases. Germline V lookup: CDR1 SGDLS, CDR2 YYNGEE.

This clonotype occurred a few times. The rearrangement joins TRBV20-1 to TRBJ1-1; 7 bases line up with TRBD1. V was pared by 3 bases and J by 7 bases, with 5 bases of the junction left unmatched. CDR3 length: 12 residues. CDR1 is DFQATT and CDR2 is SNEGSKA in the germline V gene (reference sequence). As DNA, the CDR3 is TGCAGTGCTAGTCGGACAGGAGTTGAAGCTTTCTTT. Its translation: CSASRTGVEAFF.

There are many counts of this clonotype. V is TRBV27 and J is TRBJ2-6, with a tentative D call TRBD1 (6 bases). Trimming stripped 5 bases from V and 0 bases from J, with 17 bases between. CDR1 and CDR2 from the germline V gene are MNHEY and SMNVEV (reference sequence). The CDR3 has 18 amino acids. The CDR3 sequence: CASSPRTASGSGANVLTF. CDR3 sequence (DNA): TGTGCCAGCAGTCCGCGGACAGCGTCCGGCTCTGGGGCCAACGTCCTGACTTTC.